The clone carrying this TCR beta chain was seen at least ten times. The antigen is unknown. V gave up 2 bases and J gave up 4 bases, with 18 bases separating them. This CDR3 comprises 16 residues. Germline values: CDR1 MNHEY, CDR2 SVGAGI. This record belongs to a study of T cell responses to AZD1222 COVID-19 vaccine. Study-wide results and caveats: The peak T cell response came first, and repertoires were sampled only after it. Seropositive at baseline were only a handful of AZD1222 recipients. The sample set comprised mostly white British donors with more females, and clonal diversity was possibly underestimated.

Generated by immunoSEQ multiplex PCR, the TCRdb table keeps only in-frame clones and is missing some. The table has 150,000 or so clones, approximately 90% seen once; the top ten hold about 3.8%. This clonotype was obtained from an adult who received the AZD1222 COVID-19 vaccine. Material: peripheral blood, obtained 28 days after the second AZD1222 dose. The chain links TRBV6-5 to TRBJ2-7; D remains ambiguous. The CDR3 nucleotides read TGTGCCAGCAGTTACACACACACCCTCCAGGCATACGAGCAGTACTTC. Translation gives CASSYTHTLQAYEQYF.